A single sample is the source of the 26 T cell receptor beta chains below, sequenced in a study of cytomegalovirus exposure and HLA in healthy donors (dated by TCRdb to the late 2010s). Library preparation employed the immunoSEQ multiplex PCR assay. A mixture of 60 forward primers for TCR Vbeta segments and 13 reverse primers for TCR Jbeta segments was used in the multiplex PCR. TCRdb's version of the immuneACCESS table is confined to in-frame rearrangements and falls short of the full clone set. An unresolved V gene accounts for under half of the shortfall where checked; the remainder is of unknown origin. The sample table shows under 110,000 clones, and 71% are seen once. The ten largest clones represent less than 3.5% of the sample. Sequenced: PBMCs. These receptors were obtained from a female donor in good health and CMV-seronegative.

The rearrangement links TRBV9 to TRBJ2-2; D is perhaps TRBD2 (5 bases). CDR3 length: 16 amino acids. The V and J ends lost 0 bases and 5 bases respectively, with 14 bases between them. Germline V lookup: CDR1 SGDLS, CDR2 YYNGEE. CDR3 sequence (DNA): TGTGCCAGCAGCGTAGCTACCGGGATTAGAACCGGGGAGCTGTTTTTT. Protein sequence: CASSVATGIRTGELFF.

The table lists this clone with a few counts. This chain's CDR3 is CAAGEVSYEQYF. Here the CDR3 DNA reads TGTGCCGCCGGGGAAGTATCCTACGAGCAGTACTTC. The chain has TRBV10-3 and TRBJ2-7, with a possible D match to TRBD2 (5 bases). V was trimmed by 11 bases and J by 1 base, leaving 12 bases between them. Germline V gene lookup returns CDR1 ENHRY and CDR2 SYGVKD. This CDR3 is 12 amino acids long.

This clone turned up a few times. The CDR3 DNA reads as TGCGCCAGCAGCTTTGGCGGGGGCTATGAGCAGTTCTTC. Amino acids: CASSFGGGYEQFF. The chain combines TRBV5-1 with TRBJ2-1; D might be TRBD2 (7 bases). Trimming stripped 2 bases from V and 8 bases from J, with 11 bases between. The germline CDR1 and CDR2 sequences are SGHRS and YFSETQ. The CDR3 has 13 residues.

CDR3 sequence reads: CAWRITGTGVGYTF. For the CDR3, the DNA is TGTGCCTGGAGAATAACCGGGACAGGGGTGGGCTACACCTTC. The V gene is TRBV30, the J gene TRBJ1-2; TRBD1 aligns across 10 bases. Germline loops: CDR1 GTSNPN, CDR2 SVGIG (reference sequence). The CDR3 runs to 14 residues. The V gene end was trimmed by 3 bases and the J gene end by 8 bases; junction bases not matched to a gene: 9.

This clone has just one count. The J gene is TRBJ2-1, the V gene TRBV11-3, with 7 bases aligning to TRBD1. J gave up 8 bases and V 5 bases, and 9 bases lay outside the gene matches. The germline V gene has CDR1 SGHNT and CDR2 YENEEA. The CDR3 has 14 amino acids. The CDR3 here is CASSRGQAGDEQFF. CDR3 coding DNA: TGTGCCAGCAGCCGCGGACAGGCTGGGGATGAGCAGTTCTTC.

The rearrangement links TRBV7-2 to TRBJ2-5, with 12 nucleotides matching TRBD1. V shed 5 bases, J shed 5 bases, and the junction held 3 bases outside the gene matches. The germline V gene has CDR1 SGHTA and CDR2 FQGNSA. The CDR3 has 14 residues. This CDR3 is CASSRDRGLETQYF. The CDR3 region has the DNA TGTGCCAGCAGCCGGGACAGGGGGCTCGAGACCCAGTACTTC.

The V and J genes are TRBV10-1 and TRBJ1-4, with 7 bases lining up with TRBD1. The CDR3 totals 13 residues. Germline V gene sequence: CDR1 WNHNN, CDR2 SYGVQD (reference sequence). Trimming at V came to 5 bases and at J to 6 bases, leaving 3 bases not matched to a gene. Written as DNA, the CDR3 is TGCGCCAGCAGTCGGCAGGGGGATGAAAAACTGTTTTTT. This sequence encodes CASSRQGDEKLFF.

The chain links TRBV2 to TRBJ2-1; D not certain. Germline CDR1 SNHLY, CDR2 FYNNEI. This CDR3 has 12 residues. The germline V and J ends were trimmed by 4 bases and 10 bases, with 11 bases remaining between them. The CDR3 nucleotides read TGTGCCAGCAGTGGCGAGCCGCTGGAGCAGTTCTTC. Its protein product is CASSGEPLEQFF.

The gene calls are TRBV5-1 and TRBJ1-4, with D possibly being TRBD1 (6 bases). Trimming left V 5 bases short and J 2 bases short, with 16 bases between. The length of the CDR3 is 16 residues. Germline-derived CDR1 and CDR2 are SGHRS and YFSETQ. The CDR3 loop reads CASSLTGRWTNEKLFF. In DNA, the CDR3 is TGCGCCAGCAGTCTTACAGGGAGATGGACTAATGAAAAACTGTTTTTT.

The genes are TRBV5-1 and TRBJ2-1, with 8 bases matching TRBD1. Germline lookup yields CDR1 SGHRS and CDR2 YFSETQ. The CDR3 is made up of 17 amino acids. V shed 5 bases and J 3 bases; nucleotides not matched to a gene: 13. For the CDR3, the DNA is TGCGCCAGCAGAATCTCACAGGGGGAACGGATCTACAATGAGCAGTTCTTC. Translation gives CASRISQGERIYNEQFF.

The table lists this clone with a few counts. The rearrangement joins TRBV28 to TRBJ1-3, with 7 bases identical to TRBD1. The CDR3 spans 15 residues. Losses at the gene ends were 6 bases for V and 3 bases for J; bases not matched to a gene: 8. Germline CDR1 MDHEN, CDR2 SYDVKM. CDR3 DNA: TGTGCCAGCAGCCTGCCAGGGGGAAGTGGAAACACCATATATTTT. Protein product: CASSLPGGSGNTIYF.

J is TRBJ1-4 and V is TRBV4-1; 7 nucleotides agree with TRBD1. The V segment lost 1 base and the J segment 8 bases; nucleotides outside the gene matches: 7. Germline V gene sequence: CDR1 MGHRA, CDR2 YSYEKL. This CDR3 contains 15 residues. CDR3 amino acids: CASSQAGGAGEKLFF. DNA of the CDR3: TGCGCCAGCAGCCAAGCAGGGGGAGCAGGAGAAAAACTGTTTTTT.

The V call is TRBV28, the J call TRBJ2-7; tentatively, D is TRBD2 (5 bases). The CDR3 sequence is 17 residues long. The germline V gene has CDR1 MDHEN and CDR2 SYDVKM. Trimming removed 3 bases from V and 0 bases from J, with 18 bases in between. CDR3 protein: CASSFSILAPSSYEQYF. The CDR3 DNA reads TGTGCCAGCAGTTTTTCCATTCTAGCTCCGAGCTCCTACGAGCAGTACTTC.

This chain uses TRBV5-7 with TRBJ2-4; TRBD1 matches at 10 bases. TRBV5-7 is an open reading frame whose function is uncertain. With V trimmed by 4 bases and J by 1 base, 2 bases remained unmatched. The CDR3 runs 15 residues. The CDR3 loop reads CASSVGQGAKNIQYF. CDR3 nucleotides: TGTGCCAGCAGCGTGGGACAGGGGGCCAAAAACATTCAGTACTTC.

The chain joins TRBV7-6 to TRBJ2-2; no reliable D call. This CDR3 has 16 amino acids. Germline CDR1 is SGHVS and CDR2 is FNYEAQ. V dropped 5 bases and J dropped 0 bases, with 13 bases sitting between them. The CDR3 sequence: CASSLVAAPNTGELFF. In DNA, the CDR3 is TGTGCCAGCAGCCTAGTGGCGGCCCCGAACACCGGGGAGCTGTTTTTT.

This clone was detected a few times. The J gene is TRBJ1-1, the V gene TRBV6-5; D gene unclear. Deletions cut 4 bases from V and 1 base from J, with 7 bases between. CDR3 length: 13 residues. The germline V gene encodes CDR1 MNHEY and CDR2 SVGAGI. The CDR3 nucleotides read TGTGCCAGCAGTTCCGTCTCGAACACTGAAGCTTTCTTT. The encoded protein is CASSSVSNTEAFF.

The rearrangement links TRBV27 to TRBJ2-7, with D unresolved. Germline V gives CDR1 MNHEY, CDR2 SMNVEV (reference sequence). V was trimmed by 3 bases and J by 6 bases, leaving 12 bases between them. This CDR3 region has 13 residues. This chain's CDR3 is CASSFSDLGEQYF. CDR3 nucleotide sequence: TGTGCCAGCAGTTTCAGCGACTTGGGCGAGCAGTACTTC.

The rearrangement links TRBV7-6 to TRBJ2-7; 8 bases match TRBD2. CDR1 and CDR2 from the germline V gene are SGHVS and FNYEAQ. The CDR3 covers 15 residues. With V trimmed by 4 bases and J by 5 bases, 10 bases remained unmatched. The CDR3 bases are TGTGCCAGCAGCTCCACCGGGACTAGTCTCAACGAGCAGTACTTC. Encoded protein: CASSSTGTSLNEQYF.

CDR3 residues: CASSPAGRSEQYF. The CDR3, as DNA: TGTGCCAGCAGCCCCGCGGGGAGGAGCGAGCAGTACTTC. The chain employs TRBV6-5 and TRBJ2-7; weak D call: TRBD2 (6 bases). This CDR3 region has 13 residues. V dropped 6 bases and J dropped 6 bases, with 15 bases sitting between them. Germline V gene data show CDR1 as MNHEY and CDR2 as SVGAGI.

The V call is TRBV6-6, the J call TRBJ2-1, with 8 positions matching TRBD2. J gave up 4 bases and V 5 bases, and 7 bases lay outside the gene matches. This CDR3 comprises 15 residues. From germline, CDR1 is MNHNY and CDR2 SVGAGI (reference sequence). In DNA form, the CDR3 reads TGTGCCAGCAGTACTGCTAGCGGGCCGTACAATGAGCAGTTCTTC. It yields the protein CASSTASGPYNEQFF.

This CDR3 reads CASSPSGTGATVGYEQYF. The CDR3 DNA reads TGTGCCAGCTCACCGTCAGGGACAGGGGCAACGGTAGGCTACGAGCAGTACTTC. The chain couples TRBV18 to TRBJ2-5, with TRBD1 matching over 10 bases. The DNA end is more similar to TRBJ2-7, so the J call may be wrong. CDR1 is KGHSH and CDR2 is LQKENI in the germline V gene. The CDR3 runs 18 residues.

V is TRBV27 and J is TRBJ1-4; TRBD1 might be the D (5 bases). The CDR3 length is 18 residues. Germline CDR1 reads MNHEY; CDR2 reads SMNVEV (reference sequence). The ends were cut back, 3 bases at V and 0 bases at J, with 17 bases in the middle. The DNA of the CDR3 is TGTGCCAGCAGTTTGTGGTATCAGGGCCCAACAACTAATGAAAAACTGTTTTTT. It is translated as CASSLWYQGPTTNEKLFF. The full variable domain, in which reference TRBV27 and TRBJ1-4 provide the parts outside the CDR3, is EAQVTQNPRYLITVTGKKLTVTCSQNMNHEYMSWYRQDPGLGLRQIYYSMNVEVTDKGDVPEGYKVSRKEKRNFPLILESPSPNQTSLYFCASSLWYQGPTTNEKLFFGSGTQLSVL.

This clone showed up just a few times. The chain carries TRBV2 and TRBJ1-5; TRBD1 is a possible D gene (6 bases). Germline CDR1 and CDR2: SNHLY and FYNNEI. Trimming left V 6 bases short and J 1 base short, with 16 bases between. The CDR3 is made up of 16 amino acids. The CDR3 bases are TGTGCCAGCAGAACCTCAACAGGGTTAAGCAATCAGCCCCAGCATTTT. The encoded protein is CASRTSTGLSNQPQHF.

The sample holds a few counts of this clone. The genes are TRBV2 and TRBJ1-2, with a possible D match to TRBD1 (6 bases). The CDR3 contains 14 residues. The ends were cut back, 5 bases at V and 5 bases at J, with 15 bases in the middle. CDR1 and CDR2 from the germline V gene are SNHLY and FYNNEI. DNA for the CDR3: TGTGCCAGCAGTCCTCCCCGACAGGAATATGGCTACACCTTC. It codes for CASSPPRQEYGYTF.

Worth noting for this clone: Different DNA sequences within this sample yield the same CDR3. This rearrangement joins TRBV27 to TRBJ2-7, with 8 nucleotides matching TRBD1. CDR3 length: 13 residues. After removal of 5 bases from V and 7 bases from J, the junction contained 7 bases not matched to a gene. CDR1 is MNHEY, CDR2 SMNVEV, per germline (reference sequence). The DNA for the CDR3 is TGTGCCAGCAGTGACAGGGGCTTAGGGGAGCAGTACTTC. This encodes CASSDRGLGEQYF.

The V and J genes are TRBV13 and TRBJ2-7; D possibly corresponds to TRBD2 (6 bases). Per germline, CDR1 PRHDT and CDR2 FYEKMQ (reference sequence). CDR3 length: 14 residues. The V end lost 5 bases, the J end lost 0 bases, and 11 bases lay between the germline ends. The CDR3 DNA is TGTGCCAGCAGCAACTCCGGGAGCTCCTACGAGCAGTACTTC. It translates to CASSNSGSSYEQYF.